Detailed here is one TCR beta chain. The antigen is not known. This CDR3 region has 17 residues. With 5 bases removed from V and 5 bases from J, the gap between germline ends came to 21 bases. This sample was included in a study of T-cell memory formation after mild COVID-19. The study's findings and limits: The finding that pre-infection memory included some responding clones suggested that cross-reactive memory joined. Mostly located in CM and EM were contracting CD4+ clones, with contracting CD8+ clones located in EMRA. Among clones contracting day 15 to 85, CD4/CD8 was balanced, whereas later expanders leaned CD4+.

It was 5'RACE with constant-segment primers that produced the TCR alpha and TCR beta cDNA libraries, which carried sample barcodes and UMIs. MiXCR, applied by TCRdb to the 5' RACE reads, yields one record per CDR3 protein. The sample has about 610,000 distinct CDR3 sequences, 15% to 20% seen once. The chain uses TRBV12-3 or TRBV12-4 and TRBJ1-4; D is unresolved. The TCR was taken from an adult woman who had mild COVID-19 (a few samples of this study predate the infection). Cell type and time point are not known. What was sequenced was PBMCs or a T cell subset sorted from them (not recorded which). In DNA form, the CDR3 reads TGTGCCAGCAGTCCGGGCCGCCAAGCCCAACCAAATGAAAAACTGTTTTTT. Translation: CASSPGRQAQPNEKLFF.